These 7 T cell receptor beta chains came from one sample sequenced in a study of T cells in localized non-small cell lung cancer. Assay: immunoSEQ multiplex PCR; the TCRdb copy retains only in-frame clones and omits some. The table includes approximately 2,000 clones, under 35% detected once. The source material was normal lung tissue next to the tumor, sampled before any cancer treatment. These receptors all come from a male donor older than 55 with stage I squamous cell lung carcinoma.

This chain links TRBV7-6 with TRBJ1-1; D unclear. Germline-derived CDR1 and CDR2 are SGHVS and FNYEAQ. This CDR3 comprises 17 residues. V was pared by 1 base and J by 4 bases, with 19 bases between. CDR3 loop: CASSLGLGGMGSTEAFF. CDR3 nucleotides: TGTGCCAGCAGCTTAGGATTGGGCGGGATGGGTAGCACTGAAGCTTTCTTT.

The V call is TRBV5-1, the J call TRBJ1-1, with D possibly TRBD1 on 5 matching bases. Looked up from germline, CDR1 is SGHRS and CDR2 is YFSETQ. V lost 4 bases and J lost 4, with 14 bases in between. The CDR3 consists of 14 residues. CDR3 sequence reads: CASSRGELSTEAFF. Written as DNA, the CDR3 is TGCGCCAGCAGCCGGGGGGAATTGAGCACTGAAGCTTTCTTT.

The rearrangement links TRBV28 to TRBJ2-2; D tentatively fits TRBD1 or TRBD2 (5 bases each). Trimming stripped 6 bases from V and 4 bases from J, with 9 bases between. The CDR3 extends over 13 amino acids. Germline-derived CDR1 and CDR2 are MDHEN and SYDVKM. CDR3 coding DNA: TGTGCCAGCAGAGAGGGGTTCACCGGGGAGCTGTTTTTT. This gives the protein CASREGFTGELFF.

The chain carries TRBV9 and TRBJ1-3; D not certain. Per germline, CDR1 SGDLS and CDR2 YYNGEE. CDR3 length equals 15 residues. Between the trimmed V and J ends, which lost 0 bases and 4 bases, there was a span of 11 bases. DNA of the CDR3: TGTGCCAGCAGCGTAGACTTAGGAGGGGGAAACACCATATATTTT. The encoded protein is CASSVDLGGGNTIYF. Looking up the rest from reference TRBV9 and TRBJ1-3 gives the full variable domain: DSGVTQTPKHLITATGQRVTLRCSPRSGDLSVYWYQQSLDQGLQFLIQYYNGEERAKGNILERFSAQQFPDLHSELNLSSLELGDSALYFCASSVDLGGGNTIYFGEGSWLTVV.

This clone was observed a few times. The CDR3 region has the DNA TGTGCCAGTAGTATCGGCCTAGTTAAAGGCAATGAGCAGTTCTTC. This translates into CASSIGLVKGNEQFF. The chain uses TRBV19 and TRBJ2-1; D remains ambiguous. The V gene lost 3 bases and the J gene lost 6 bases, with 15 bases spanning the gap. Per the germline V gene, CDR1 is LNHDA and CDR2 is SQIVND (reference sequence). The CDR3 has 15 residues.

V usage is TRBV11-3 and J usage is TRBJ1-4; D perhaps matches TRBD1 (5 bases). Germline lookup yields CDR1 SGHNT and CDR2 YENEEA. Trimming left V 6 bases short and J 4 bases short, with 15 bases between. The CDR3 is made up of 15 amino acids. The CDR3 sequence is CASSLTGTVNEKLFF. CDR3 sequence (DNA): TGTGCCAGCAGTTTGACCGGGACGGTTAATGAAAAACTGTTTTTT.

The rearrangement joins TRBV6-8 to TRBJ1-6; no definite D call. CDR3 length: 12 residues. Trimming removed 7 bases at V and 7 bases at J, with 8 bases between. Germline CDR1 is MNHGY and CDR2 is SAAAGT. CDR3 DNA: TGTGCCAGCACCTTATTGAATTCACCCCTCCACTTT. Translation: CASTLLNSPLHF.